Sequencing of this T cell receptor (beta chain) was carried out in a study of OX40 agonist ivuxolimab in advanced cancers. Study background: Enrolled patients in dose escalation had cancers that were hepatocellular carcinoma, melanoma, renal cell or head and neck cancer.

Trimming left V 2 bases short and J 1 base short, with 17 bases between. Per the germline V gene, CDR1 is SGHNT and CDR2 is YENEEA. The CDR3 length is 17 residues. Study conclusions and caveats: Clones of CD4+ and CD8+ blood T cells grew by week 6 at doses of 0.1 to 3.0 mg/kg.

As to this clone: Its antigen is not identified.

The data were produced by immunoSEQ multiplex PCR, yet TCRdb's version contains in-frame clones alone and is incomplete. The table lists about 73,000 clones, roughly 90% of them singletons. The chain joins TRBV11-3 to TRBJ2-5, with unresolved D. Specimen: CD4+ or CD8+ T cells sorted from blood, collected in a trial of the OX40 agonist ivuxolimab. The clonotype was recovered from an adult with an advanced solid tumor such as melanoma, head and neck, liver or kidney cancer. In DNA form, the CDR3 reads TGTGCCAGCAGCTTAACCCGTAAACTGGTAGTCCAAGAGACCCAGTACTTC. Protein product: CASSLTRKLVVQETQYF.